The rows below give T cell receptor beta chains drawn from one sample of a study of T cells in localized non-small cell lung cancer. Only in-frame clones appear in the TCRdb table, and some are missing; sequencing was by immunoSEQ multiplex PCR. The sample consists of about 40,000 clones, 80% to 85% of them appearing once. The sequencing here drew on peripheral blood mononuclear cells, taken before any cancer treatment. The receptors shown here come from an older male donor with stage II lung adenocarcinoma. CDR3s include the opening cysteine and the closing phenylalanine or tryptophan. Fields, in order: D gene, V gene, clone size, J gene, CDR3 DNA, CDR3 protein. A D gene is named only where the DNA matches it firmly. Size values are once, few and many counts, or a class for expanded clones, and some rows have none.

>TRBD1|TRBV25-1|few|TRBJ1-2
TGTGCCAGCAGTATGGAGCAGGGGGCAAAAAAAGGCTACACCTTC
CASSMEQGAKKGYTF
>.|TRBV2|.|TRBJ2-2
TGTGCCAGCAGGGCGGGGACAGCGAACACCGGGGAGCTGTTTTTT
CASRAGTANTGELFF
>.|TRBV4-2|.|TRBJ2-7
TGTGCCAGCAGCCAAGAACGGCAGGGCTACGAGCAGTACTTC
CASSQERQGYEQYF
>.|TRBV6-4|.|TRBJ2-1
TGTGCCAGCAGTGACACGAGCGGTCACAATGAGCAGTTCTTC
CASSDTSGHNEQFF
>.|TRBV11-2|few|TRBJ2-5
TGTGCCAGCAGCTTGGATTTCAAAGAGACCCAGTACTTC
CASSLDFKETQYF
>TRBD2|TRBV5-4|.|TRBJ2-1
TGTGCCAGCAGCCTTCTCGGACTAGCGGGACACTACAATGAGCAGTTCTTC
CASSLLGLAGHYNEQFF
>TRBD2|TRBV30|few|TRBJ2-3
TGTGCCTGGAGCATGCTAGCGGGAGGTGATACGCAGTATTTT
CAWSMLAGGDTQYF
>TRBD2|TRBV18|.|TRBJ2-3
TGTGCCAGCTCACCTCTAGCGGTTAGCACAGATACGCAGTATTTT
CASSPLAVSTDTQYF
>TRBD1|TRBV6-6|few|TRBJ1-3
TGTGCCAGCAGTTACTTACGGACAGGGGCTGGAAACACCATATATTTT
CASSYLRTGAGNTIYF
>TRBD2|TRBV4-3|.|TRBJ2-1
TGCGCCAGCAGCCAAGGGGGACTAGCGGGAGAGGCGGAGTTCTTC
CASSQGGLAGEAEFF
>TRBD2|TRBV9|.|TRBJ2-1
TGTGCCAGCAGCGTAGGGGGGACTAAAAATGAGCAGTTCTTC
CASSVGGTKNEQFF
>TRBD2|TRBV28|.|TRBJ2-3
TGTGCCAGCAGTCGCCTTGGGGCTAGCGGGGGGCAAGCAGATACGCAGTATTTT
CASSRLGASGGQADTQYF
>.|TRBV2|few|TRBJ1-1
TGTGCCAGTGCCCCGAGGGACGTGAACACTGAAGCTTTCTTT
CASAPRDVNTEAFF
>TRBD1|TRBV6-1|.|TRBJ2-6
TGTGCCAGCAGTGAACCCCCCCGCAGGGGGCAGGGGGCCAACGTCCTGACTTTC
CASSEPPRRGQGANVLTF
>TRBD1|TRBV2|.|TRBJ2-1
TGTGCCCTATATAAAACGACAGGGATGCGTGAGCAGTTCTTC
CALYKTTGMREQFF
>.|TRBV6-1|once|TRBJ2-2
TGTGCCAGCAAAACAGGACCTAACACCGGGGAGCTGTTTTTT
CASKTGPNTGELFF
>TRBD1|TRBV27|.|TRBJ2-6
TGTGCCAGCAGTTCCACGACAGGGTTTAGCTCTGGGGCCAACGTCCTGACTTTC
CASSSTTGFSSGANVLTF
>TRBD2|TRBV4-3|.|TRBJ2-7
TGCGCCAGCAGCCAAGAGGGAACTAGCGGGTTGGGTTACGAGCAGTACTTC
CASSQEGTSGLGYEQYF
>.|TRBV15|.|TRBJ2-2
TGTGCCACCAGCAGAGTTGCGTACAGCACCGGGGAGCTGTTTTTT
CATSRVAYSTGELFF
>.|TRBV5-1|once|TRBJ2-1
TGCGCCAGCAGCTTGCAAGGGTCGGTGTACAATGAGCAGTTCTTC
CASSLQGSVYNEQFF
>.|TRBV2|.|TRBJ2-7
TGTGCCAGCACCGGGACCGGGAACTACGAGCAGTACTTC
CASTGTGNYEQYF
>TRBD2|TRBV18|once|TRBJ2-5
TGTGCCAGCTCACCGAGCGGGAGGGCCGTTTCCCAAGAGACCCAGTACTTC
CASSPSGRAVSQETQYF
>.|TRBV5-1|.|TRBJ2-3
TGCGCCAGCTCCGATTCCTTAACAGATACGCAGTATTTT
CASSDSLTDTQYF
>.|TRBV9|few|TRBJ2-1
TGTGCCAGCAGCGAGGGTATCTCCTACAATGAGCAGTTCTTC
CASSEGISYNEQFF
>.|TRBV14|.|TRBJ1-1
TGTGCCAGCAGCCAAGATGGGAGGGGGGCTTTCTTT
CASSQDGRGAFF
>.|TRBV28|.|TRBJ2-2
TGTGCCAGCGGACAGCTCGCCGGGGAGCTGTTTTTT
CASGQLAGELFF
>.|TRBV19|.|TRBJ1-3
TGTGCCAGTCGCCAACCATCGACCGTCGGAGGTAACACCATATATTTT
CASRQPSTVGGNTIYF
>TRBD1|TRBV6-4|.|TRBJ2-6
TGTGCCAGCAGTGACGGGGGGGACAGGGCTGGGGCCAACGTCCTGACTTTC
CASSDGGDRAGANVLTF
>.|TRBV20-1|.|TRBJ1-1
TGCCTTGCTAGCAGGAACACTGAAGCTTTCTTT
CLASRNTEAFF
>.|TRBV28|.|TRBJ2-1
TGTGCCAGCCGGGGTTCCTACAATGAGCAGTTCTTC
CASRGSYNEQFF
>.|TRBV19|.|TRBJ1-2
TGTGCCAGTAGCGCGACAGCTCGCTATGGCTACACCTTC
CASSATARYGYTF
>TRBD1|TRBV15|.|TRBJ2-7
TGTGCCACCAGCAGAGCCCGCGGGACAGGGGACTACGAGCAGTACTTC
CATSRARGTGDYEQYF
>.|TRBV30|.|TRBJ1-1
TGTGCCTGGAGTGTGAATCTCCTTGGGGCTTTCTTT
CAWSVNLLGAFF
>.|TRBV19|.|TRBJ2-3
TGTGCCAGTACCCGTGGACAAAGCACAGATACGCAGTATTTT
CASTRGQSTDTQYF
>TRBD2|TRBV29-1|.|TRBJ2-2
TGCAGCGCTCCTGCGGGGGGGCTGGACACCGGGGAGCTGTTTTTT
CSAPAGGLDTGELFF
>.|TRBV5-4|.|TRBJ1-2
TGTGCCAGCAGCCTCCCGATGTATGGCTACACCTTC
CASSLPMYGYTF
>.|TRBV11-2|.|TRBJ2-7
TGTGCCAGCAGCCAAAGGGCCCAGGGTTACGAGCAGTACTTC
CASSQRAQGYEQYF
>TRBD1|TRBV5-1|once|TRBJ1-1
TGCGCCAGCAGCTTGGTGGCGGGACAGACATCGTCCGACACTGAAGCTTTCTTT
CASSLVAGQTSSDTEAFF
>TRBD1|TRBV2|once|TRBJ1-5
TGTGCCAGCAGTGGGGACAGCGTCAATCAGCCCCAGCATTTT
CASSGDSVNQPQHF
>TRBD1|TRBV27|.|TRBJ1-5
TGTGCCAGCCGGACAGGGAACGGCGGCAATCAGCCCCAGCATTTT
CASRTGNGGNQPQHF
>.|TRBV18|.|TRBJ1-2
TGTGCCAGCTCACGTAACGAACGGGAGGGTTCGACGACCTTC
CASSRNEREGSTTF
>TRBD1|TRBV5-4|.|TRBJ1-2
TGTGCCAGCAGCTCTGACAGGGCCGGTGGCTACACCTTC
CASSSDRAGGYTF
>TRBD1|TRBV6-1|.|TRBJ1-5
TGTGCCAGCAGTGAGACAGGGGCAAGCAATCAGCCCCAGCATTTT
CASSETGASNQPQHF
>.|TRBV27|.|TRBJ2-7
TGTGCCAGCAGTTCACTGGGTGGTCAGGTCGAGCAGTACTTC
CASSSLGGQVEQYF
>.|TRBV5-4|.|TRBJ2-3
TGTGCCAGCAGCTCTCTACGTGGGGGGGCGAAAAATACAGATACGCAGTATTTT
CASSSLRGGAKNTDTQYF
>TRBD1|TRBV7-9|.|TRBJ2-5
TGTGCCAGCAGCCCGACAGGGAGTTTTGGGGAGACCCAGTACTTC
CASSPTGSFGETQYF
>.|TRBV30|.|TRBJ1-1
TGTGCCTGGAGTAGAGGCAGCGCGGCTGAAGCTTTCTTT
CAWSRGSAAEAFF
>.|TRBV15|.|TRBJ2-1
TGTGCCACCAGCAGAGCTACTAGCTACAATGAGCAGTTCTTC
CATSRATSYNEQFF